The 19 T cell receptor beta chains given below trace back to one sample, sequenced in a study of STAT5B mutations in CD4+ large granular lymphocyte leukemia. TCRdb's table, derived via immunoSEQ multiplex PCR, lists solely in-frame clones and lacks some. Of about 38,000 clones in the sample, over 75% were seen once. Sequencing was performed on CD4+ T cells from blood buffy coats. All receptors come from a human donor in good health.

The V and J genes are TRBV19 and TRBJ2-5; TRBD1 agrees at 11 bases. CDR1 LNHDA and CDR2 SQIVND come from the germline V gene (reference sequence). This CDR3 has 16 residues. The J segment lost 4 bases and the V segment lost 3 bases, leaving 7 bases of the junction unmatched. Here the CDR3 DNA reads TGTGCCAGTAGTATCGGGACAGGGGGAAAGGGAGAGACCCAGTACTTC. Translation gives CASSIGTGGKGETQYF. Together with reference TRBV19 and TRBJ2-5, the CDR3 gives the full variable domain: DGGITQSPKYLFRKEGQNVTLSCEQNLNHDAMYWYRQDPGQGLRLIYYSQIVNDFQKGDIAEGYSVSREKKESFPLTVTSAQKNPTAFYLCASSIGTGGKGETQYFGPGTRLLVL.

The rearrangement joins TRBV7-3 to TRBJ2-7; D is possibly TRBD1 (6 bases). Per germline, CDR1 SGHTA and CDR2 FQGTGA. There are 14 residues in the CDR3. V was pared by 5 bases and J by 7 bases, with 18 bases between. The CDR3 here is CASSPSGASREQYF. Written as DNA, the CDR3 is TGTGCCAGCAGCCCCTCAGGGGCAAGTAGAGAGCAGTACTTC.

The chain carries TRBV29-1 and TRBJ1-2, with D possibly TRBD1 on 6 matching bases. Germline CDR1 reads SQVTM; CDR2 reads ANQGSEA. V was pared by 7 bases and J by 8 bases, with 20 bases between. The CDR3 sequence is 13 residues long. In DNA, the CDR3 is TGCAGCGATAAGGGGGGGCCGATTGGAGGCTACACCTTC. It specifies CSDKGGPIGGYTF.

The genes are TRBV19 and TRBJ2-7; TRBD2 matches 9 bases. With 2 bases clipped from V and 2 bases from J, the junction kept 4 bases outside the gene matches. CDR1 and CDR2 from the germline V gene are LNHDA and SQIVND (reference sequence). The CDR3 loop spans 15 amino acids. The CDR3 sequence: CASSISGGPPYEQYF. The CDR3 DNA reads as TGTGCCAGTAGTATAAGCGGGGGGCCTCCCTACGAGCAGTACTTC.

The gene calls are TRBV30 and TRBJ2-5; D is uncertain. The CDR3 consists of 12 residues. Trimming shortened V by 5 bases and J by 5 bases, and 12 bases separated the two germline ends. Germline V gene sequence: CDR1 GTSNPN, CDR2 SVGIG (reference sequence). The CDR3 DNA follows: TGTGCCTGGGGGATCGGTATGGAGACCCAGTACTTC. Its translation: CAWGIGMETQYF.

This clone was seen only a few times. V is TRBV5-5 and J is TRBJ2-7; D not resolved. Germline CDR1 and CDR2: SGHKS and YYEKEE (reference sequence). The CDR3 length is 15 residues. The ends were cut back, 0 bases at V and 3 bases at J, with 13 bases in the middle. The CDR3, as DNA: TGTGCCAGCAGCTTGGTGGCAGGCCCAAACTACGAGCAGTACTTC. This gives the protein CASSLVAGPNYEQYF. The whole variable domain, remainder taken from reference TRBV5-5 and TRBJ2-7, is DAGVTQSPTHLIKTRGQQVTLRCSPISGHKSVSWYQQVLGQGPQFIFQYYEKEERGRGNFPDRFSARQFPNYSSELNVNALLLGDSALYLCASSLVAGPNYEQYFGPGTRLTVT.

The V and J genes are TRBV19 and TRBJ2-2, with 13 nucleotides matching TRBD2. V was pared by 9 bases and J by 4 bases, with 11 bases of the junction left unmatched. CDR1 is LNHDA, CDR2 SQIVND, per germline (reference sequence). The CDR3 is 17 residues long. As DNA, the CDR3 is TGTGCCAGCCGACTAGCGGGGGGCCGGGGGGTCACCGGGGAGCTGTTTTTT. As protein: CASRLAGGRGVTGELFF.

This clone came up a few times. The genes are TRBV4-1 and TRBJ1-1; a possible D gene is TRBD1 (6 bases). V was cut by 1 base and J by 11 bases, with 14 bases left in between. The CDR3 spans 13 residues. CDR1 is MGHRA, CDR2 YSYEKL, per germline. The CDR3 protein is CASSQVGGSVAFF. The CDR3 DNA is TGCGCCAGCAGCCAAGTAGGGGGGTCGGTGGCTTTCTTT.

V is TRBV15 and J is TRBJ1-3; the match to TRBD1 covers 8 bases. The V and J ends lost 0 bases and 5 bases, in that order; junction bases with no gene match: 0. This CDR3 has 14 amino acids. The germline CDR1 and CDR2 sequences are LNHNV and YYDKDF (reference sequence). CDR3 residues: CATSRDRGRNTIYF. The CDR3 region has the DNA TGTGCCACCAGCAGAGACAGGGGGCGAAACACCATATATTTT. Full variable domain (outside the CDR3, taken from reference TRBV15 and TRBJ1-3): DAMVIQNPRYQVTQFGKPVTLSCSQTLNHNVMYWYQQKSSQAPKLLFHYYDKDFNNEADTPDNFQSRRPNTSFCFLDIRSPGLGDTAMYLCATSRDRGRNTIYFGEGSWLTVV.

The chain employs TRBV7-8 and TRBJ2-2, with 10 bases fitting TRBD1. V gave up 3 bases and J gave up 6 bases; unmatched junction bases: 4. Germline V gene sequence: CDR1 SGHVS, CDR2 FQNEAQ. There are 15 residues in the CDR3. CDR3 nucleotides: TGTGCCAGCAGCTTGGGGACAGGGGACGCCGGGGAGCTGTTTTTT. Protein sequence: CASSLGTGDAGELFF.

This clone was seen only once. V usage is TRBV6-4 and J usage is TRBJ2-3; D might be TRBD2 (5 bases). CDR1 and CDR2 (germline): MRHNA, SNTAGT. V was cut by 7 bases and J by 3 bases, with 11 bases left in between. This CDR3 is 13 amino acids long. The CDR3 DNA follows: TGTGCCAGCACCTCCGAGGGAACAGATACGCAGTATTTT. Encoded protein: CASTSEGTDTQYF.

The chain recombines TRBV11-3 with TRBJ2-6; D is uncertain. Germline CDR1 reads SGHNT; CDR2 reads YENEEA. The CDR3 covers 14 residues. The V and J ends lost 2 bases and 4 bases respectively, with 6 bases between them. Here the CDR3 DNA reads TGTGCCAGCAGCTTAAGGGCGGGGGCCAACGTCCTGACTTTC. Translation: CASSLRAGANVLTF.

The rearrangement uses TRBV29-1 and TRBJ1-3; a possible D gene is TRBD1 (6 bases). Trimming pared 7 bases from V and 2 bases from J, leaving 12 bases between. CDR3 length: 13 residues. The germline gives CDR1 SQVTM, CDR2 ANQGSEA. Written as DNA, the CDR3 is TGCAGCGGCGTACAGGGAGCTGGAAACACCATATATTTT. It translates to CSGVQGAGNTIYF.

The rearrangement links TRBV29-1 to TRBJ2-7; tentatively, D is TRBD1 (6 bases). The CDR3 has 13 residues. Germline CDR1 reads SQVTM; CDR2 reads ANQGSEA. V gave up 6 bases and J gave up 3 bases, with 15 bases separating them. The CDR3 region is CSVPSGAGYEQYF. The CDR3 region has the DNA TGCAGCGTCCCCTCAGGGGCGGGCTACGAGCAGTACTTC.

The chain couples TRBV6-6 to TRBJ1-1; D unresolved. Germline CDR1 and CDR2: MNHNY and SVGAGI (reference sequence). Trimming removed 6 bases from V and 2 bases from J, with 10 bases in between. CDR3 length: 13 residues. The CDR3 protein is CASSRGGNTEAFF. The CDR3 DNA reads as TGTGCCAGCAGCCGGGGAGGAAACACTGAAGCTTTCTTT.

The rearrangement joins TRBV5-4 to TRBJ2-5; D unresolved. The CDR3 runs 15 residues. Trimming stripped 4 bases from V and 0 bases from J, with 13 bases between. Germline V CDR1 and CDR2: SGHNT, YYREEE (reference sequence). Here the CDR3 reads CASSRASGNQETQYF. CDR3 sequence (DNA): TGTGCCAGCAGCCGGGCCTCCGGCAACCAAGAGACCCAGTACTTC. Together with reference TRBV5-4 and TRBJ2-5, the CDR3 gives the full variable domain: ETGVTQSPTHLIKTRGQQVTLRCSSQSGHNTVSWYQQALGQGPQFIFQYYREEENGRGNFPPRFSGLQFPNYSSELNVNALELDDSALYLCASSRASGNQETQYFGPGTRLLVL.

The CDR3 nucleotides are TGTGCCTGGAGTGTGGACCAAAATCAGCCCCAGCATTTT. Residues: CAWSVDQNQPQHF. This chain uses TRBV30 with TRBJ1-5; no clear D. Germline V gene lookup returns CDR1 GTSNPN and CDR2 SVGIG (reference sequence). This CDR3 is built from 13 residues. V shed 0 bases and J shed 4 bases, with 7 bases lying between them.

V is TRBV4-1 and J is TRBJ2-3; weak D call: TRBD2 (6 bases). The germline gives CDR1 MGHRA, CDR2 YSYEKL. The CDR3 runs 15 residues. Trimming cost V 2 bases and J 3 bases, with 12 bases left between them. The CDR3 loop reads CASSQSGLNTDTQYF. CDR3 nucleotides: TGCGCCAGCAGCCAAAGCGGGCTGAATACAGATACGCAGTATTTT.

The gene calls are TRBV9 and TRBJ1-3; perhaps TRBD1 as D (5 bases). The germline CDR1 and CDR2 sequences are SGDLS and YYNGEE. V lost 1 base, J lost 4 bases, and 15 bases lay in between. The CDR3 consists of 16 residues. The CDR3 protein is CASSVMGTAEGNTIYF. The CDR3 nucleotides read TGTGCCAGCAGCGTAATGGGGACGGCTGAAGGAAACACCATATATTTT.